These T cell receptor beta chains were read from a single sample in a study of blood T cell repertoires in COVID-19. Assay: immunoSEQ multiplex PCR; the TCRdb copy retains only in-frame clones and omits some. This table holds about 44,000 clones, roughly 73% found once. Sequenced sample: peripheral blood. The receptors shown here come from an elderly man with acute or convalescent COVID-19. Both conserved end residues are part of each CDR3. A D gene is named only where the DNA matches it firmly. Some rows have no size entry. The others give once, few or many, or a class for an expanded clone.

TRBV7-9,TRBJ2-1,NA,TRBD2,CASSLRTSGIYNEQFF,TGTGCCAGCAGCTTAAGAACTAGCGGGATCTACAATGAGCAGTTCTTC
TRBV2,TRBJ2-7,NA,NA,CASSEAPGAIYEQYF,TGTGCCAGCAGTGAAGCACCAGGGGCAATCTACGAGCAGTACTTC
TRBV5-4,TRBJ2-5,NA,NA,CASSVKETQYF,TGTGCCAGCAGCGTTAAAGAGACCCAGTACTTC
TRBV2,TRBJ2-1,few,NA,CASSDQLLDTNEQFF,TGTGCCAGCAGTGACCAACTACTGGATACAAATGAGCAGTTCTTC
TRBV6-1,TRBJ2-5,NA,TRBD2,CASSEAKIAVTGGETQYF,TGTGCCAGCAGTGAAGCGAAGATAGCGGTAACGGGAGGAGAGACCCAGTACTTC
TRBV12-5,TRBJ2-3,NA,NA,CASGLQDTQYF,TGTGCTAGTGGTTTGCAAGATACGCAGTATTTT
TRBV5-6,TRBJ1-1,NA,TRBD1,CASSPRDRVSAEAFF,TGTGCCAGCAGCCCGAGGGACAGGGTTTCTGCTGAAGCTTTCTTT
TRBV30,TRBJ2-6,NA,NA,CAAGSSGANVLTF,TGTGCTGCCGGGAGCTCTGGGGCCAACGTCCTGACTTTC
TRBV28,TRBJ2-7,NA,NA,CATSVTRFSEQYF,TGTGCCACGTCAGTGACACGATTTTCCGAGCAGTACTTC
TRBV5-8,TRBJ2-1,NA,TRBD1,CASDRAYLYNEQFF,TGTGCCAGCGACAGGGCTTACTTATACAATGAGCAGTTCTTC
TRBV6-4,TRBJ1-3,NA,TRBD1,CASRGAGTEKGNTIYF,TGTGCCAGCAGGGGCGCCGGGACAGAGAAAGGAAACACCATATATTTT
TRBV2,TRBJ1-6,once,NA,CASIQGGNSPLHF,TGTGCCAGCATACAGGGTGGGAATTCACCCCTCCACTTT
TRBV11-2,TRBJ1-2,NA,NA,CASSLDRVGYTF,TGTGCCAGCAGCTTAGATCGAGTTGGCTACACCTTC
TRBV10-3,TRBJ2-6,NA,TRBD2,CAISERLAGGAGANVLTF,TGTGCCATCAGTGAACGGCTAGCGGGAGGGGCTGGGGCCAACGTCCTGACTTTC
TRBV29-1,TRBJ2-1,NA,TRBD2,CSVERSGSTDEQFF,TGCAGCGTTGAAAGGAGCGGGAGCACAGATGAGCAGTTCTTC
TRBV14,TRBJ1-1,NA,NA,CASSLQGYTEAFF,TGTGCCAGCAGCCTCCAGGGGTACACTGAAGCTTTCTTT
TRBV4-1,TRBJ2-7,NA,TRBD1,CASSRLTGGDEQYF,TGCGCCAGCAGCCGCCTGACAGGGGGCGACGAGCAGTACTTC
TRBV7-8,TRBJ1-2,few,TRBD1,CASSPGQRYGYTF,TGTGCCAGCAGCCCGGGACAGCGCTATGGCTACACCTTC
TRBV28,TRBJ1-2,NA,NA,CAWGGVGGYTF,TGTGCGTGGGGCGGTGTAGGTGGCTACACCTTC
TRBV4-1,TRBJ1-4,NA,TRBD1,CASSQEGGGDEKLFF,TGCGCCAGCAGCCAGGAAGGGGGCGGTGATGAAAAACTGTTTTTT
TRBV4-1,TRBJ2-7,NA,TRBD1,CASSHRLTGTGNHEQYF,TGCGCCAGCAGCCATAGACTCACCGGGACAGGGAACCACGAGCAGTACTTC
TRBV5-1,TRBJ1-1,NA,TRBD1,CASSVDRALRRTEAFF,TGCGCCAGCAGCGTGGACAGGGCGCTTAGACGCACTGAAGCTTTCTTT
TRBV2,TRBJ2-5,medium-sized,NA,CASSETGLLVPQETQYF,TGTGCCAGCAGTGAAACCGGTCTACTAGTACCCCAAGAGACCCAGTACTTC
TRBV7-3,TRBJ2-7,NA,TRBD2,CASSPTSGRASEQYF,TGTGCCAGCAGCCCGACTAGCGGGAGGGCTAGCGAGCAGTACTTC
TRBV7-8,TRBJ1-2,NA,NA,CASSFVRGGDGYTF,TGTGCCAGCAGCTTTGTTAGAGGAGGGGATGGCTACACCTTC
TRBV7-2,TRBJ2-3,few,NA,CASSAQTSAGTQYF,TGTGCCAGCAGCGCTCAAACCAGCGCGGGTACGCAGTATTTT
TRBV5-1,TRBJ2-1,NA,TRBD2,CASSGQARAGVNNEQFF,TGCGCCAGCAGCGGGCAGGCTCGAGCGGGAGTAAACAATGAGCAGTTCTTC
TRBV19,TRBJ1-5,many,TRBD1,CASKVRAGQENQPQHF,TGTGCCAGTAAGGTTAGGGCGGGACAGGAAAATCAGCCCCAGCATTTT
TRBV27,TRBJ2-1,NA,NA,CASSFYRPGAYNEQFF,TGTGCCAGCAGTTTCTACAGACCGGGGGCCTACAATGAGCAGTTCTTC
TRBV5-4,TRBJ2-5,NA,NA,CASSRTEQETQYF,TGTGCCAGCAGCAGGACAGAGCAAGAGACCCAGTACTTC
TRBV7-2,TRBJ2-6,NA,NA,CASSLRASGANVLTF,TGTGCCAGCAGCTTGAGAGCATCTGGGGCCAACGTCCTGACTTTC
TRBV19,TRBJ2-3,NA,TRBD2,CASSTGLAAGDTQYF,TGTGCCAGTAGTACGGGACTAGCGGCAGGAGATACGCAGTATTTT
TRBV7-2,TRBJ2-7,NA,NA,CASGGQPTGEQYF,TGTGCCAGCGGAGGACAGCCTACGGGGGAGCAGTACTTC
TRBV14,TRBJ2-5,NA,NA,CASSQDRLGKTQYF,TGTGCCAGCAGCCAAGACAGGCTCGGAAAGACCCAGTACTTC
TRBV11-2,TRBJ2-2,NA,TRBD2,CASSLGLAGAVGELFF,TGTGCCAGCAGTCTGGGACTAGCGGGAGCTGTCGGGGAGCTGTTTTTT
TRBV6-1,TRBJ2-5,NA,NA,CASAVGETQYF,TGTGCCAGCGCGGTCGGGGAGACCCAGTACTTC
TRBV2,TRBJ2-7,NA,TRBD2,CASSGVGGRYEQYF,TGTGCCAGCAGCGGCGTGGGCGGGAGATACGAGCAGTACTTC
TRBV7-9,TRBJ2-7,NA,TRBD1,CASSEGASLTYEQYF,TGTGCCAGCTCAGAGGGGGCGAGCCTTACCTACGAGCAGTACTTC
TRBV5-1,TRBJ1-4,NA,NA,CASSLVGDKTEKLFF,TGCGCCAGCAGCTTGGTAGGGGATAAAACTGAAAAACTGTTTTTT
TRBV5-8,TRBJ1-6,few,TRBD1,CASRPGGKGSLHF,TGTGCCAGCAGACCAGGGGGCAAAGGGTCCCTCCACTTT
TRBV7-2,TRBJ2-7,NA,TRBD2,CASSLWGGRAGEQYF,TGTGCCAGCAGTCTCTGGGGCGGGAGGGCAGGAGAGCAGTACTTC